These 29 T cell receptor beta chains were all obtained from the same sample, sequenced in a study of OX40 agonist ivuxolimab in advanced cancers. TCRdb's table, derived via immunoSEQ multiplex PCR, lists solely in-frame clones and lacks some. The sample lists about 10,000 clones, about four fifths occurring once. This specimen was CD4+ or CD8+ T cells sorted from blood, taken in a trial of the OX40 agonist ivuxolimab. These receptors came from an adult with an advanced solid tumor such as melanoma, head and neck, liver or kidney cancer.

The CDR3: CASSLGLMQNTEAFF. The DNA of the CDR3 is TGTGCCAGCAGCTTGGGACTCATGCAGAACACTGAAGCTTTCTTT. The genes are TRBV5-4 and TRBJ1-1, with D hard to call. The CDR3 contains 15 residues. With 0 bases removed from V and 1 base from J, the gap between germline ends came to 10 bases. The germline gives CDR1 SGHNT, CDR2 YYREEE (reference sequence).

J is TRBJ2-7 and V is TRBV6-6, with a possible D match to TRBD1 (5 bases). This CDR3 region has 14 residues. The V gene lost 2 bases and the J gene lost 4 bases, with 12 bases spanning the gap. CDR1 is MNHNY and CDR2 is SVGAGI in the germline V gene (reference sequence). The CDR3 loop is CASSYDSLGYEQYF. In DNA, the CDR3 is TGTGCCAGCAGTTACGACAGCCTTGGATACGAGCAGTACTTC.

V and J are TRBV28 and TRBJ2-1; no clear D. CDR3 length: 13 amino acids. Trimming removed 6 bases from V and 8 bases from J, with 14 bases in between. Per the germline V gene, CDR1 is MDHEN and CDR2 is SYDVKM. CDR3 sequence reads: CASSSIRVYEQFF. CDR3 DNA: TGTGCCAGCAGCTCGATTCGGGTCTATGAGCAGTTCTTC.

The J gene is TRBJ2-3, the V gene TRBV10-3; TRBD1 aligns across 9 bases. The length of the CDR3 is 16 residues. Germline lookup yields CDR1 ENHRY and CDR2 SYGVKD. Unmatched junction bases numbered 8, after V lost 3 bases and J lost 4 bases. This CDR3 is CAISDGRGQGADTQYF. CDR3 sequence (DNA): TGTGCCATCAGTGATGGTAGGGGACAGGGAGCAGATACGCAGTATTTT.

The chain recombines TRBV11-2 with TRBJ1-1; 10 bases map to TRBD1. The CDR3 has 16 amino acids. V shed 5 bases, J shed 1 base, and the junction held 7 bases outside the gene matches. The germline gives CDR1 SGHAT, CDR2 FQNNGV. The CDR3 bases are TGTGCCAGCAGCGTACACCGGGACAGGGGGAACACTGAAGCTTTCTTT. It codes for CASSVHRDRGNTEAFF. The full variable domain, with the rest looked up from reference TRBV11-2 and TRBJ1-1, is EAGVAQSPRYKIIEKRQSVAFWCNPISGHATLYWYQQILGQGPKLLIQFQNNGVVDDSQLPKDRFSAERLKGVDSTLKIQPAKLEDSAVYLCASSVHRDRGNTEAFFGQGTRLTVV.

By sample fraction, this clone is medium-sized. The DNA of the CDR3 is TGTGCCAGTAGTCTAGGGGACGTTACTGAAGCTTTCTTT. Translated, it gives CASSLGDVTEAFF. This sequence joins TRBV19 and TRBJ1-1; the D gene is possibly TRBD1 (5 bases). V gave up 5 bases and J gave up 5 bases, with 12 bases separating them. The CDR3 has 13 residues. Germline assignment: CDR1 LNHDA and CDR2 SQIVND (reference sequence).

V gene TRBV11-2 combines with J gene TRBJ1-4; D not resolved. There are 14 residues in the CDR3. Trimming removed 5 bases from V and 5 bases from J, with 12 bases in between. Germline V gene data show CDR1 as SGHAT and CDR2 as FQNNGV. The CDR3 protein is CASSPAVPNEKLFF. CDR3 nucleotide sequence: TGTGCCAGCAGCCCGGCGGTCCCCAATGAAAAACTGTTTTTT.

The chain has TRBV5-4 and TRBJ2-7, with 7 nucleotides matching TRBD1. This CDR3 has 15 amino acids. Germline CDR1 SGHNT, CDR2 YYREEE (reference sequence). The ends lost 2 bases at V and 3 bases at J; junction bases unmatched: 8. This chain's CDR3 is CASSFEGTVSYEQYF. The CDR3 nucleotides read TGTGCCAGCAGCTTCGAGGGGACAGTAAGCTACGAGCAGTACTTC. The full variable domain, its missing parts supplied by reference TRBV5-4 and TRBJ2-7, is ETGVTQSPTHLIKTRGQQVTLRCSSQSGHNTVSWYQQALGQGPQFIFQYYREEENGRGNFPPRFSGLQFPNYSSELNVNALELDDSALYLCASSFEGTVSYEQYFGPGTRLTVT.

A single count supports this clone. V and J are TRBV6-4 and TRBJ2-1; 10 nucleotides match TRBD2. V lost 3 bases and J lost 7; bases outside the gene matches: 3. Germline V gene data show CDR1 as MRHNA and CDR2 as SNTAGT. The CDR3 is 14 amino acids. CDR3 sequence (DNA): TGTGCCAGCAGTGAGGGTAGCGGGGGGAATGAGCAGTTCTTC. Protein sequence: CASSEGSGGNEQFF.

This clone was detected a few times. CDR3 DNA sequence: TGTGCCAGCAGTTTTGGGACAACAAACACCGGGGAGCTGTTTTTT. Translating it yields CASSFGTTNTGELFF. The chain employs TRBV27 and TRBJ2-2; tentative D call: TRBD1 (6 bases). The germline gives CDR1 MNHEY, CDR2 SMNVEV (reference sequence). Trimming removed 3 bases at V and 2 bases at J, with 10 bases between. The length of the CDR3 is 15 residues.

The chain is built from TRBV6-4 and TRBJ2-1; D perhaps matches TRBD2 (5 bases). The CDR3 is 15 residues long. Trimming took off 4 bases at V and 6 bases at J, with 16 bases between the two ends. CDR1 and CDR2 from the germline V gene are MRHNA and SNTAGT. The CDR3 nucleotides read TGTGCCAGCAGTGTCGAGCCAAGCGGCTCCAATGAGCAGTTCTTC. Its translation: CASSVEPSGSNEQFF.

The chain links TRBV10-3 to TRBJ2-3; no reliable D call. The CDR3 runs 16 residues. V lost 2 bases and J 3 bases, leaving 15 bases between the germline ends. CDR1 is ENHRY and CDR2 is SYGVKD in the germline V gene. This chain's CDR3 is CAISEPRQPVTDTQYF. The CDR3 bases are TGTGCCATCAGTGAGCCCCGTCAGCCGGTTACAGATACGCAGTATTTT.

The CDR3 DNA reads as TGTGCCATCAACCACGGCCTGGGGGAGCTGTTTTTT. Protein product: CAINHGLGELFF. The chain combines TRBV6-1 with TRBJ2-2, with D hard to call. The CDR3 has 12 residues. CDR1 and CDR2 from the germline V gene are MNHNS and SASEGT. V gave up 10 bases and J gave up 8 bases, with 14 bases separating them.

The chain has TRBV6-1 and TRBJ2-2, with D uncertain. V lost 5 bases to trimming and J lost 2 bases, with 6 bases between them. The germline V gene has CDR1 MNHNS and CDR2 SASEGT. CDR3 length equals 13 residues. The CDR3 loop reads CASSFFNTGELFF. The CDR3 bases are TGTGCCAGCAGTTTCTTCAACACCGGGGAGCTGTTTTTT.

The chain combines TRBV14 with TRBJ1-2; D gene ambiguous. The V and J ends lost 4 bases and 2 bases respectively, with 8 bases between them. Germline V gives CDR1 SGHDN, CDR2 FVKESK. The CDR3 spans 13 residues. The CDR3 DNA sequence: TGTGCCAGCAGCCCATACACCAACTATGGCTACACCTTC. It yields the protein CASSPYTNYGYTF.

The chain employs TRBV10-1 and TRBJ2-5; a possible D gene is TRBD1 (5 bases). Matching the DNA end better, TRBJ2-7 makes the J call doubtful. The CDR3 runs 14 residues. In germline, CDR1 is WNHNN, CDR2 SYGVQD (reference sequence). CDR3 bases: TGCGCCAGCAGTAAGGACATGAGCTCCTACGAGCAGTACTTC. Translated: CASSKDMSSYEQYF.

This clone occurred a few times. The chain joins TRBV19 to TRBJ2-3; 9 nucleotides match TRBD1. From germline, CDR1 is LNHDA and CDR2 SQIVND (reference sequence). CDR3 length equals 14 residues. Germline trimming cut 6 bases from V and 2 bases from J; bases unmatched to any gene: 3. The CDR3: CASSGQGHTDTQYF. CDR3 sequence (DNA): TGTGCCAGTAGCGGACAGGGGCACACAGATACGCAGTATTTT.

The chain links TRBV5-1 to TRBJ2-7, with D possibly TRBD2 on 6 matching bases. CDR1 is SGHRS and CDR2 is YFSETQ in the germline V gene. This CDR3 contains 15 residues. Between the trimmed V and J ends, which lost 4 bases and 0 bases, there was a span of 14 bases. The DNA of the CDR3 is TGCGCCAGCAGCCCGGAGGGGATTAGCTCCTACGAGCAGTACTTC. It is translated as CASSPEGISSYEQYF.

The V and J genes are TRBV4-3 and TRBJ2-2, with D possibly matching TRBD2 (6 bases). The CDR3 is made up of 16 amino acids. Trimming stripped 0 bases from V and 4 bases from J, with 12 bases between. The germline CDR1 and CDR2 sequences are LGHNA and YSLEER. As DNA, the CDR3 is TGCGCCAGCAGCCAAGAGGAGGGTCTTACCACCGGGGAGCTGTTTTTT. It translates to CASSQEEGLTTGELFF.

CDR3 residues: CASKDYGYTF. DNA of the CDR3: TGTGCCAGCAAGGACTATGGCTACACCTTC. The chain has TRBV2 and TRBJ1-2; D is unclear. The germline gives CDR1 SNHLY, CDR2 FYNNEI. The CDR3 runs to 10 residues. Trimming removed 7 bases from V and 3 bases from J, with 3 bases in between. The variable domain in full, with the rest retrieved from reference TRBV2 and TRBJ1-2, is EPEVTQTPSHQVTQMGQEVILRCVPISNHLYFYWYRQILGQKVEFLVSFYNNEISEKSEIFDDQFSVERPDGSNFTLKIRSTKLEDSAMYFCASKDYGYTFGSGTRLTVV.

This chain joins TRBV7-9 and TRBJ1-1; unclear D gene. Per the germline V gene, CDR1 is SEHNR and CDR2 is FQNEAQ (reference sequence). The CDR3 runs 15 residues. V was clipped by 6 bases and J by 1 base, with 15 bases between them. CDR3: CASSSTEAGNTEAFF. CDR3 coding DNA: TGTGCCAGCAGTAGTACCGAGGCCGGGAACACTGAAGCTTTCTTT.

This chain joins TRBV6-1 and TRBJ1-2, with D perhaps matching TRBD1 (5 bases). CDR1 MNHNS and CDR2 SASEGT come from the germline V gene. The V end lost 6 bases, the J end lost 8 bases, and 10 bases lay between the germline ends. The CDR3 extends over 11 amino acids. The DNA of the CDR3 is TGTGCCAGCAGCCGGGACGGAGGCTACACCTTC. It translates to CASSRDGGYTF.

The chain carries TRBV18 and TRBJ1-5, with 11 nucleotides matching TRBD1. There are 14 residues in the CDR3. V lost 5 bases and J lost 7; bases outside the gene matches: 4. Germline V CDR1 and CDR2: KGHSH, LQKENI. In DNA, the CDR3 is TGTGCCAGCTCATCGGGACAGGGGGACCAGCCCCAGCATTTT. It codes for CASSSGQGDQPQHF.

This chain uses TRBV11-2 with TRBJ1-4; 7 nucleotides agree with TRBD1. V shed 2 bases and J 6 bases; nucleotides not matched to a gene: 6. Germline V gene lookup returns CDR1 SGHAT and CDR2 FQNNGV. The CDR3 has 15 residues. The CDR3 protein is CASSLPGQPHEKLFF. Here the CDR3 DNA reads TGTGCCAGCAGCTTACCGGGACAGCCTCATGAAAAACTGTTTTTT.

The CDR3 region has the DNA TGTGCCAGCAGGGACCGGGACTCAGTCTACAATGAGCAGTTCTTC. This sequence encodes CASRDRDSVYNEQFF. The chain is built from TRBV27 and TRBJ2-1; TRBD2 might be the D (6 bases). This CDR3 has 15 amino acids. V was clipped by 6 bases and J by 3 bases, with 15 bases between them. CDR1 is MNHEY, CDR2 SMNVEV, per germline (reference sequence).

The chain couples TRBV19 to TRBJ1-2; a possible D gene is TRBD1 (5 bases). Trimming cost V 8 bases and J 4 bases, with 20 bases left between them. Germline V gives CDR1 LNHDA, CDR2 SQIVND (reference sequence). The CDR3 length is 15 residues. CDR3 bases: TGTGCCAGTGGCAAACAGGTCCGGCCGCTCTATGGCTACACCTTC. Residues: CASGKQVRPLYGYTF. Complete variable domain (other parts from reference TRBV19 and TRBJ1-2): DGGITQSPKYLFRKEGQNVTLSCEQNLNHDAMYWYRQDPGQGLRLIYYSQIVNDFQKGDIAEGYSVSREKKESFPLTVTSAQKNPTAFYLCASGKQVRPLYGYTFGSGTRLTVV.

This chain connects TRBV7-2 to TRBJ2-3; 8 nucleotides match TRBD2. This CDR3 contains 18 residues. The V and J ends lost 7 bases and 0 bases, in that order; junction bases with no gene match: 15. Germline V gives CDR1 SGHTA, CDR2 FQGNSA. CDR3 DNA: TGTGCCAGCACCATCTTCCCCGGGAGGGTCCCTAGCACAGATACGCAGTATTTT. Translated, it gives CASTIFPGRVPSTDTQYF.

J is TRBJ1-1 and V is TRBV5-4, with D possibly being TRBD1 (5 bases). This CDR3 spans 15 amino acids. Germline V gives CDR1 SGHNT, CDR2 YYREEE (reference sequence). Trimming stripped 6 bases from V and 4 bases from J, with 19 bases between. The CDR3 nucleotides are TGTGCCAGCATCAATGGGGGGAGCCGGGGCACTGAAGCTTTCTTT. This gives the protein CASINGGSRGTEAFF.

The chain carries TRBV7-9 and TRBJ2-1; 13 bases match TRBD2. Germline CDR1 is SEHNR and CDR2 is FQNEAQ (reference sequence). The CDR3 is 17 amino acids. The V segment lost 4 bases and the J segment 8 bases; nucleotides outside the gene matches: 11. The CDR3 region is CASSSSGTSGNIYEQFF. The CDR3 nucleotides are TGTGCCAGCAGCTCGTCCGGGACTAGCGGGAATATATATGAGCAGTTCTTC.